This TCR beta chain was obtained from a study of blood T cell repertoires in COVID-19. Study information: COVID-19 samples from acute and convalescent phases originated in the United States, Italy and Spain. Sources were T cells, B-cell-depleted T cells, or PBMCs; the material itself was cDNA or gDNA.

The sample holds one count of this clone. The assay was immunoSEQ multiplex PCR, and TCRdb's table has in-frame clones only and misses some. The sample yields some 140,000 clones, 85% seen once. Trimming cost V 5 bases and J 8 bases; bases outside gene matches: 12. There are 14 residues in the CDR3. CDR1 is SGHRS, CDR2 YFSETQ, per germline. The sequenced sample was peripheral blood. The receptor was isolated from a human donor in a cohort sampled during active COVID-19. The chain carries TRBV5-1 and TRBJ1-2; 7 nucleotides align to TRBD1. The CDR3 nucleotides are TGCGCCAGCAGATCCGAGGGGGCAGATAGGGGCTACACCTTC. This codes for CASRSEGADRGYTF.